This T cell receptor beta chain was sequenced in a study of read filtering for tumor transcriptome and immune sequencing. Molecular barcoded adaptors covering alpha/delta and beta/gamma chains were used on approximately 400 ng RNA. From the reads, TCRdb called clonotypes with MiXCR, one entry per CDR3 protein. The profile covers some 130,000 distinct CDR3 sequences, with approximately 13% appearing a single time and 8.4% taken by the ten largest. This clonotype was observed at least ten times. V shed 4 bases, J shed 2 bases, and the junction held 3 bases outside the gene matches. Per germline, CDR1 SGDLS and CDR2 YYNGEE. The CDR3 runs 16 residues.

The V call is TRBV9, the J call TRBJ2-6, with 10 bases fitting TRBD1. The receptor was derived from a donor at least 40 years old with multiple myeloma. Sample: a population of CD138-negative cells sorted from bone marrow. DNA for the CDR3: TGTGCCAGCAGCACGGGACAGGGGACTGGGGCCAACGTCCTGACTTTC. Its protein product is CASSTGQGTGANVLTF.